Given below is one T cell receptor beta chain in context. Its specificity is unknown. In the same sample, other DNA sequences code for this CDR3. Per the authors' pipeline: Because ImmunoSEQ provided only junction sequences with no quality scores, the filtering differed. Data came from immunoSEQ multiplex PCR; TCRdb stores just in-frame clones and leaves some out. V and J calls and clone size are those listed in that table; D and trimming were worked out from the DNA. The table lists 2 million to 2.5 million clones, around 95% of them singletons. The CDR3 covers 13 residues. V was cut by 3 bases and J by 1 base, with 6 bases left in between. Germline V lookup: CDR1 SNHLY, CDR2 FYNNEI. The data were obtained in a study of shared clonotypes between healthy human individuals. Overall study findings and caveats: Clonotype sharing among donors was thought likely to change with sequencing depth.

The rearrangement joins TRBV2 to TRBJ2-5; D is unresolved. The receptor was isolated from a man in his late teens or twenties in good health. The sample consisted of naive CD4+ T cells sorted from blood. Subset reported: CD45RA+ positively selected. The CDR3 loop reads CASSDTRQETQYF. In DNA form, the CDR3 reads TGTGCCAGCAGTGATACCCGCCAAGAGACCCAGTACTTC. Together with reference TRBV2 and TRBJ2-5, the CDR3 gives the full variable domain: EPEVTQTPSHQVTQMGQEVILRCVPISNHLYFYWYRQILGQKVEFLVSFYNNEISEKSEIFDDQFSVERPDGSNFTLKIRSTKLEDSAMYFCASSDTRQETQYFGPGTRLLVL.